This TCR beta chain is from a study of blood T cell repertoires in COVID-19 (TCRdb year 2020). Broadly, across the study: Samples covering the acute and convalescent phases of COVID-19 were provided by collaborators in the United States, Italy and Spain. The prospective study material was composed of cDNA or gDNA derived from T cells, B-cell-depleted T cells, or PBMCs. Deeply sampled blood TCRbeta repertoires from subjects exposed to, actively infected with, or recovered from COVID-19 were included in the dataset. The repertoires were made available in a free public database intended to serve as a resource for research on the immune response to SARS-CoV-2. Samples came from the ongoing ImmuneRACE study (first 160 participants) plus 1,254 subjects from 6 global collaborators. Sample metadata almost always included a de-identified subject ID, COVID-19 status, age in years and sex. HLA class I and class II types, where available, came from metadata supplied by the sample provider rather than from assay-based typing. What the study reported, not specific to this receptor: Clinical and demographic metadata were provided uncurated, with the amount varying by source and participant.

Participants in the prospective study were enrolled through a virtual design, were aged about 18 to 100 years, and lived in fewer than 30 United States geographic areas. In the prospective study, participants were assigned to cohorts based on the clinical history participants reported in a screening survey and a study questionnaire. For ImmuneRACE Cohort 3, a participant was defined as recovered based on two consecutive negative NP/OP PCR tests, clearance by a healthcare professional, or resolution of symptoms. In the prospective study, mobile phlebotomists collected whole blood, serum and a nasopharyngeal or oropharyngeal swab from each participant. Prospective study participants could optionally give additional blood draws and questionnaires over a roughly 2-month period. Blood samples from the prospective study were shipped frozen or at room temperature prior to DNA extraction. Remarks on this clone: It lacks a known antigen. One base away there is no much larger clone; base qualities are not given.

TCRbeta CDR3 regions were amplified from genomic DNA using the immunoSEQ Assay, a bias-controlled multiplex PCR. Under the source paper's analysis protocol: Within the assay, amplification of reference gene primers was used to estimate how many nucleated cells each sample contained. Sequence reads were collapsed and filtered to measure the absolute abundance of every unique TCRbeta CDR3 rearrangement. Productive Simpson clonality was computed per sample as the square root of Simpson's diversity index over productive rearrangements. What TCRdb holds here is the immuneACCESS table cut down to in-frame rearrangements. Part of the clones is not present; checked against another copy, under half of the missing clones reflect an unresolved V gene, and the others are unexplained. D and trimming come from the DNA, and the V and J calls and clone size come from that table. The sample includes approximately 350,000 clones, with more than 85% observed a single time. The ten biggest clones cover just under 3% of the sample.

The trim is 4 bases for V and 2 bases for J, with a gap of 9 bases between the germline ends. CDR1 and CDR2 are read off the germline V gene as SGHRS and YFSETQ. From its cysteine to its phenylalanine, the CDR3 spans 13 amino acids. This entry keeps only the CDR3 DNA: 39 bases, framed from base 1. The material sequenced was PBMCs or T cells enriched from blood (not recorded which). The receptor was isolated from a woman aged 25 to 39 who had recovered from COVID-19. The V and J genes are TRBV5-1 and TRBJ1-2; there is no confident call for the D gene. The DNA is TGCGCCAGCAGCCCAACGCGGAACTATGGCTACACCTTC. Its product reads: CASSPTRNYGYTF.